These T cell receptor beta chains were read from a single sample in a study of blood T cell repertoires in COVID-19. Sequenced by immunoSEQ multiplex PCR; TCRdb stores in-frame clones only, minus some. Here the sample spans 80,000 to 95,000 clones, about nine tenths being singletons. The sequencing sample was made of peripheral blood. These TCRs come from a human donor with active COVID-19. The donor label of this sample is uncertain. Both conserved end residues are part of each CDR3. A D gene is named only where the DNA matches it firmly. Expanded clones get a size class; other rows say once, few or many, or leave the size out.

CASSSMVGGLGTEAFF	TGTGCCAGCAGTTCCATGGTCGGGGGGCTGGGGACTGAAGCTTTCTTT	NA	NA	TRBV6-5	TRBJ1-1
CASSLENSATNEKLFF	TGTGCCAGCAGCTTAGAGAACAGTGCAACTAATGAAAAACTGTTTTTT	NA	NA	TRBV7-2	TRBJ1-4
CASSPEAGGWDDTQYF	TGTGCCAGCAGCCCAGAAGCGGGGGGCTGGGACGATACGCAGTATTTT	TRBD2	NA	TRBV3-1/TRBV3-2	TRBJ2-3
CASSYTRGSGANVLTF	TGTGCCAGCAGTTACACCCGGGGTTCTGGGGCCAACGTCCTGACTTTC	NA	NA	TRBV6-2/TRBV6-3	TRBJ2-6
CASSQEVGRVRDGYTF	TGTGCCAGCAGCCAAGAAGTCGGCAGGGTGAGAGATGGCTACACCTTC	NA	NA	TRBV3-1/TRBV3-2	TRBJ1-2
CASSQITVERNEQFF	TGTGCCAGCAGCCAAATAACAGTGGAAAGGAATGAGCAGTTCTTC	NA	NA	TRBV3-1/TRBV3-2	TRBJ2-1
CASSLDISEQYF	TGCGCCAGCAGCTTGGATATATCCGAGCAGTACTTC	NA	NA	TRBV5-1	TRBJ2-7
CASSEGQGSCEQYF	TGTGCCAGCAGTGAGGGACAGGGTAGTTGCGAGCAGTACTTC	TRBD1	NA	TRBV25-1	TRBJ2-7
CASSATGGVDTYGYTF	TGTGCCAGCAGTGCCACAGGGGGAGTAGACACCTATGGCTACACCTTC	TRBD1	many	TRBV9	TRBJ1-2
CASSDPGLAGHQYF	TGTGCCAGCAGCGACCCGGGACTAGCGGGGCACCAGTACTTC	TRBD2	NA	TRBV3-1/TRBV3-2	TRBJ2-7
CASSFSVGEQFF	TGTGCCAGTAGTTTCAGCGTCGGTGAGCAGTTCTTC	NA	NA	TRBV19	TRBJ2-1
CASSPLGRGETQYF	TGTGCCAGCTCACCACTGGGGAGGGGAGAGACCCAGTACTTC	TRBD2	NA	TRBV18	TRBJ2-5
CASGLDREPTQYF	TGTGCTAGTGGTTTGGACAGGGAGCCGACCCAGTACTTC	NA	NA	TRBV12-5	TRBJ2-5
CASSLGSGGRAYGYTF	TGTGCCAGCAGCTTAGGGTCGGGGGGCAGGGCCTATGGCTACACCTTC	NA	NA	TRBV11-2	TRBJ1-2
CASSSATGGKLFF	TGTGCCAGCAGCTCCGCGACAGGGGGGAAACTGTTTTTT	TRBD1	NA	TRBV13	TRBJ1-4
CSVVLADSYEQYF	TGCAGCGTTGTACTAGCGGACTCCTACGAGCAGTACTTC	TRBD2	once	TRBV29-1	TRBJ2-7
CASSQDWGQGGTDTQYF	TGTGCCAGCAGCCAAGATTGGGGGCAGGGGGGCACAGATACGCAGTATTTT	TRBD1	NA	TRBV3-1/TRBV3-2	TRBJ2-3
CASSLTRQENTEAFF	TGTGCCAGCAGCCTTACCCGACAGGAAAACACTGAAGCTTTCTTT	NA	NA	TRBV6-5	TRBJ1-1
CASSLSIMAGYSPLHF	TGTGCCAGCAGCTTGAGCATAATGGCAGGCTATTCACCCCTCCACTTT	NA	NA	TRBV5-8	TRBJ1-6
CASSEGDRDEDIQYF	TGTGCCAGCAGCGAGGGGGACAGGGATGAGGACATTCAGTACTTC	TRBD1	NA	TRBV9	TRBJ2-4
CASGGQGDSPLHF	TGTGCCAGCGGGGGACAGGGGGATTCACCCCTCCACTTT	TRBD1	NA	TRBV25-1	TRBJ1-6
CASRIQEGGTEAFF	TGTGCCAGCAGGATACAGGAGGGGGGGACTGAAGCTTTCTTT	NA	NA	TRBV27	TRBJ1-1
CASGDRGTNTGELFF	TGTGCCAGCGGAGACAGGGGTACTAACACCGGGGAGCTGTTTTTT	TRBD1	NA	TRBV11-2	TRBJ2-2
CASSFGFIAGGPGELFF	TGTGCCAGCAGCTTCGGTTTTATAGCGGGGGGACCCGGGGAGCTGTTTTTT	TRBD2	NA	TRBV7-6	TRBJ2-2
CASGGRSYEQYF	TGTGCCAGCGGCGGTCGTTCCTACGAGCAGTACTTC	NA	NA	TRBV6-5	TRBJ2-7